A single T cell receptor (beta chain) is shown here with its context. Regarding treatment: randomized to nivolumab then ipilimumab (arm A) or the reverse (arm B). The assay was immunoSEQ multiplex PCR, and TCRdb's table has in-frame clones only and misses some. Counted here are some 11,000 clones, around 69% occurring once; the ten biggest clones make up approximately 30%. The data stem from a study of sequential checkpoint blockade in melanoma. Study details: First-line arms were nivolumab then ipilimumab, or the reverse, randomized 1:1.

V lost 4 bases, J lost 0 bases, and 10 bases stayed unmatched. The CDR3 is 16 amino acids. Looked up from germline, CDR1 is SGHDT and CDR2 is YYEEEE. This TCR was sampled from a human donor with melanoma. V usage is TRBV5-6 and J usage is TRBJ2-7, with 7 bases identical to TRBD1. The sequenced sample was CD8+ T cells sorted from blood (inferred from file names), obtained from a patient given nivolumab and ipilimumab in sequence. CDR3 bases: TGTGCCAGCAGCACAGGGGATGGGAATCCCTCCTACGAGCAGTACTTC. Its translation is CASSTGDGNPSYEQYF. Full variable domain (remainder filled in from reference TRBV5-6 and TRBJ2-7): DAGVTQSPTHLIKTRGQQVTLRCSPKSGHDTVSWYQQALGQGPQFIFQYYEEEERQRGNFPDRFSGHQFPNYSSELNVNALLLGDSALYLCASSTGDGNPSYEQYFGPGTRLTVT.